This T cell receptor (beta chain) was retrieved from a study of vaccination effects on CD4 cells after COVID-19. Remarks on this clone: The antigen is undetermined.

CDR1 is SGHRS and CDR2 is YFSETQ in the germline V gene. V was trimmed by 4 bases and J by 4 bases, leaving 18 bases between them. This CDR3 contains 15 residues. Viral peptide pool expansion of antigen-specific CD4+ T cells preceded sequencing in the ViraFEST assay. At the end of over 8 days of culture, CD4+ T cells were isolated. The individual was infected with SARS-CoV-2 between March and December 2020, as confirmed by PCR. Days 3 and 7 saw half the medium replaced with IL-2 medium. Clones were read by immunoSEQ multiplex PCR, and TCRdb kept only the in-frame ones, dropping some. The sample includes some 56,000 clones, more than 75% of them seen just once.

The chain employs TRBV5-1 and TRBJ2-7; D might be TRBD1 (6 bases). The receptor was derived from a human donor who had a prior SARS-CoV-2 infection. Specimen: CD4+ T cells from PBMCs cultured with HIV peptides, collected before COVID-19 vaccination. Regarding subset: HIV-1 Nef peptide pool negative control/reference culture. CDR3 sequence: CASSLNPGESYEQYF. The CDR3 DNA reads as TGCGCCAGCAGCCTAAATCCAGGGGAATCGTACGAGCAGTACTTC.